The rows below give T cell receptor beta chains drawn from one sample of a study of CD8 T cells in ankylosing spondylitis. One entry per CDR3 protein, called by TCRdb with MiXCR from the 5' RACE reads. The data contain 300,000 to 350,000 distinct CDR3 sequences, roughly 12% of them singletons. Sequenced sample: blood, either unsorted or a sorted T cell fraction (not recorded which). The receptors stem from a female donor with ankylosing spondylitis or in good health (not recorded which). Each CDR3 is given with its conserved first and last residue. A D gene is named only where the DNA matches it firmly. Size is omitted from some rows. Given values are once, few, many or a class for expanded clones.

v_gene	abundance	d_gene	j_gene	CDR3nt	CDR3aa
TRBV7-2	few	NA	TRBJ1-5	TGTGCCAGCAGCTTTGGACCGGGCCGCCGCGGCAGCCAGCCCCAGCATTTT	CASSFGPGRRGSQPQHF
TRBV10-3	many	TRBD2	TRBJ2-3	TGTGCCATCAATAATAAAGCGGGAGCGGGCACAGATACGCAGTATTTT	CAINNKAGAGTDTQYF
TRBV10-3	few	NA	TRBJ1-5	TGTGCCATCACCGCAGGGGAACGCCAGCCCCAGCATTTT	CAITAGERQPQHF
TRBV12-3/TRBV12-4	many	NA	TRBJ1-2	TGTGCCAGCAGGATGGACATGTTCTATGGCTACACCTTC	CASRMDMFYGYTF
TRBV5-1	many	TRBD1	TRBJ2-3	TGCGCCACCCGACAGGGCCCCACAGATACGCAGTATTTT	CATRQGPTDTQYF
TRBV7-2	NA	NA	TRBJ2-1	TGTGCCAGCAGCGCACAGGTTACGGATGAGCAGTTCTTC	CASSAQVTDEQFF
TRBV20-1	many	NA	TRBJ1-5	TGCAGTGCCCGACCGACAGGTACTAATCAGCCCCAGCATTTT	CSARPTGTNQPQHF
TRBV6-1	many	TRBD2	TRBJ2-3	TGTGCCACCGGAATGTCAGGGCGGGGGGAGACAGATACGCAGTATTTT	CATGMSGRGETDTQYF
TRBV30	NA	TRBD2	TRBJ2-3	TGTGCCTGGAGGAGAGCGGGAGGGCATTTTTATTTT	CAWRRAGGHFYF
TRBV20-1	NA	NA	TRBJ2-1	TGCAGTGCAAACGGACCGCGCAATGAGCAGTTCTTC	CSANGPRNEQFF
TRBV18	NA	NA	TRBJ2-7	TGTGCCAGCTCACCAGCGACCTTTGACAGGTCCGGAGAGCAGTACTTC	CASSPATFDRSGEQYF
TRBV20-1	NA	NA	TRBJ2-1	TGCAGTGCTAGAGATTTGGGGGGAGAAGCCTACAATGAGCAGTTCTTC	CSARDLGGEAYNEQFF
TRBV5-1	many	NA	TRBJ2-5	TGCGCCAGCAGCCTCCGGGACACCGAAGAGACCCAGTACTTC	CASSLRDTEETQYF
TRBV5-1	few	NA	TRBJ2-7	TGCGCCAGCACCCCAGAAGAGAACTACGAGCAGTACTTC	CASTPEENYEQYF
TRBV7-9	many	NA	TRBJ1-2	TGTGCCAGCAGAAGAGACGTCTATGGCTACACCTTC	CASRRDVYGYTF
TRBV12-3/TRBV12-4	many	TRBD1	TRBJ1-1	TGTGCCAGCAGTGGAATGGGACAGGAAGTTGAAGCTTTCTTT	CASSGMGQEVEAFF
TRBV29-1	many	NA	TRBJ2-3	TGCAGCGTTGAACCGCAGACAGTTCCTCTTCAGTATTTT	CSVEPQTVPLQYF
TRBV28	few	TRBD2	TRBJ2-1	TGTGCCAGCAGTTTACCGACACTAGCGGGACCCCACAATGAGCAGTTCTTC	CASSLPTLAGPHNEQFF
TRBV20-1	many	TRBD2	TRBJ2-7	TGCAGTGCCTCGCGCAGACTAGCGGGAGAGTACGAGCAGTACTTC	CSASRRLAGEYEQYF
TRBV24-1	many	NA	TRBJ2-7	TGTGCCACCAGTGATAGAGGGTCTAGCTCCTACGAGCAGTACTTC	CATSDRGSSSYEQYF
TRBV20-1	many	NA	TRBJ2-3	TGCAGTGCTAGGCCTGCAGATACGCAGTATTTT	CSARPADTQYF
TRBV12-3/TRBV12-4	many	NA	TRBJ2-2	TGTGCCAGCAGTTTTCAGGGAAGGAGCACCGGGGAGCTGTTTTTT	CASSFQGRSTGELFF
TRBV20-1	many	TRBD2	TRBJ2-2	TGCAGCGCAGAGGGAGGGGAAACCGGGGAGCTGTTTTTT	CSAEGGETGELFF
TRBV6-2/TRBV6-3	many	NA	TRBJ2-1	TGTGCCAGCAGGGACACTGGTTACAATGAGCAGTTCTTC	CASRDTGYNEQFF
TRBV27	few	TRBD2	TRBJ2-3	TGTGCCAGCAGTTTATCTCTGGCGGGAGTAGGCACAGATACGCAGTATTTT	CASSLSLAGVGTDTQYF
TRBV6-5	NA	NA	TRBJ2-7	TGTGCCAGCAGTTACTCCGCCGTCAACAGCTACGAGCAGTACTTC	CASSYSAVNSYEQYF
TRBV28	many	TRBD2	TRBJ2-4	TGTGCCAGCCGGACTAGCGGAGCTCTTAGCATTCAGTACTTC	CASRTSGALSIQYF
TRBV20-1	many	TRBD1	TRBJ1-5	TGCAGTGCTAGTTACAGGGGGGTAGATCAGCCCCAGCATTTT	CSASYRGVDQPQHF